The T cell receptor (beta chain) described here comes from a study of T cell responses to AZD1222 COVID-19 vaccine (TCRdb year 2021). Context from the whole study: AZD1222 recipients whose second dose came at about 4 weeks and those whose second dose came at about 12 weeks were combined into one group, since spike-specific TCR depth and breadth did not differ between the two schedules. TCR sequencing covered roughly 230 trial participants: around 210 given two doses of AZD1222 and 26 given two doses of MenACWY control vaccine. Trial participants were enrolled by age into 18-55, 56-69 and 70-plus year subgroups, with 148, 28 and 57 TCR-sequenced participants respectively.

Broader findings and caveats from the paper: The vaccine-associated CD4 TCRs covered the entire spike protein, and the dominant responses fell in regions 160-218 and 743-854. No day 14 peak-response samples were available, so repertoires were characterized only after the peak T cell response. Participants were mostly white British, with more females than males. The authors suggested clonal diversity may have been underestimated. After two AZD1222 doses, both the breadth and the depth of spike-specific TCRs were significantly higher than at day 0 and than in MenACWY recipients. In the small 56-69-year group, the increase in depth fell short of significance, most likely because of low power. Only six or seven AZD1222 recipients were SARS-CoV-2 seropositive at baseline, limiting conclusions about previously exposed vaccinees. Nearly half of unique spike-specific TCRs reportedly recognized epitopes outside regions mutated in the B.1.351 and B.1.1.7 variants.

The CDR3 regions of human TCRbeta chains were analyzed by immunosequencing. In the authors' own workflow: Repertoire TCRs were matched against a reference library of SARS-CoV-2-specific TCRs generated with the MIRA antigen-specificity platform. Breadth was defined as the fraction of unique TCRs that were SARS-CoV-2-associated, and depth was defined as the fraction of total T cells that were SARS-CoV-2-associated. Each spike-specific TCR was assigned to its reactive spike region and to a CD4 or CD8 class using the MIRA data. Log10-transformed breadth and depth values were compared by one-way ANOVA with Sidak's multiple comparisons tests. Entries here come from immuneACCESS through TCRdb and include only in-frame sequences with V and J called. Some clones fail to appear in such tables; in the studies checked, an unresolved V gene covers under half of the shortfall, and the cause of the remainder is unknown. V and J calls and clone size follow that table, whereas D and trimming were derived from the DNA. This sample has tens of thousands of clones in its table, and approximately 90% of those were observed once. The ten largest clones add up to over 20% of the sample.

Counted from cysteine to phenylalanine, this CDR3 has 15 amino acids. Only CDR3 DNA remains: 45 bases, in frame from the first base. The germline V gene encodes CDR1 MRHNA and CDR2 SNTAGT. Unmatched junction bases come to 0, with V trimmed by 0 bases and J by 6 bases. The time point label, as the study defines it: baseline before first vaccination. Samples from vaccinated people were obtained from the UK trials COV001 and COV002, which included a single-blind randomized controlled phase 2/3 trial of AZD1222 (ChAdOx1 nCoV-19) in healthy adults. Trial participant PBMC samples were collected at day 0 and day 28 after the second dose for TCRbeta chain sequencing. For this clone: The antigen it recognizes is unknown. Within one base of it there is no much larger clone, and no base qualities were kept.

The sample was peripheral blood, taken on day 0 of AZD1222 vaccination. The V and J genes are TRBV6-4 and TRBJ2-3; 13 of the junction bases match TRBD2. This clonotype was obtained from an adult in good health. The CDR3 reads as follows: CASSDSTSGGDTQYF. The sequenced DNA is TGTGCCAGCAGTGACTCGACTAGCGGGGGGGATACGCAGTATTTT.